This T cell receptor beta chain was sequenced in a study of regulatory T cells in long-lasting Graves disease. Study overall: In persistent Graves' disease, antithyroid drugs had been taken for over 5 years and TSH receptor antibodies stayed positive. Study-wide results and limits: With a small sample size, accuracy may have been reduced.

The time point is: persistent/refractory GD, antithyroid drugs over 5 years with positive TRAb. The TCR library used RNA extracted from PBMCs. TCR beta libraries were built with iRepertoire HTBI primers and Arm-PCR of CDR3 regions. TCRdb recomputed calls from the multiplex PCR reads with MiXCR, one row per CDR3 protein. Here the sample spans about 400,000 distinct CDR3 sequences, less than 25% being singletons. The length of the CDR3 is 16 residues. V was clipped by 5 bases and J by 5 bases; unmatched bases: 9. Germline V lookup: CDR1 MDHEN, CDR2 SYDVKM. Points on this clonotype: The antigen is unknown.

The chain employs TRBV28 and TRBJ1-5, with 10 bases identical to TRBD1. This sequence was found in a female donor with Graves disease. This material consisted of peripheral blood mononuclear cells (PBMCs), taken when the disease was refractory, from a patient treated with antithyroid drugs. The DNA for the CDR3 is TGTGCCAGCAGTCTTGGTGGACAGGGGGTGGATCAGCCCCAGCATTTT. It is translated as CASSLGGQGVDQPQHF.